This is a list of T cell receptor beta chains from one sample in a study of cytomegalovirus exposure and HLA in healthy donors. The data were produced by immunoSEQ multiplex PCR, yet TCRdb's version contains in-frame clones alone and is incomplete. The data show under 150,000 clones, roughly four fifths seen once. The material sequenced was PBMCs. The source is a woman in her forties or fifties in good health and CMV-seropositive. The CDR3 runs from the conserved cysteine through the conserved F or W.

>TRBV7-2|13
CASSPQGNQPQHF
>TRBV5-1|15
CASSPDTFATDTQYF
>TRBV7-6|15
CASTIWRGGRGEQFF
>TRBV5-4|15
CASSLWAGSTDTQYF
>TRBV5-1|14
CASSRDRSNTEAFF
>TRBV6-6|15
CASSYLGTGSYEQYF
>TRBV7-9|13
CASSLDSSDEQYF
>TRBV21-1|14
CASSKTGGPGEQYF
>TRBV19|14
CASMAGFRTDTQYF
>TRBV19|16
CATKFLGQRNTGELFF
>TRBV12-5|12
CASGLTTDEAFF
>TRBV5-1|14
CASSLQRRGDTQYF
>TRBV4-1|15
CASSRNPGLNTEAFF
>TRBV11-2|15
CASSDGRSSYNEQFF
>TRBV6-5|15
CASKGRGANTGELFF
>TRBV5-1|15
CASSLEGWGNTEAFF
>TRBV7-2|18
CASSLVAASGGIYNEQFF
>TRBV18|15
CASSSGGSRNQPQHF
>TRBV7-2|15
CASSPGAAGTGELFF
>TRBV5-1|14
CASREGQQFYEQYF
>TRBV6-4|13
CASSDDGETEQYF
>TRBV6-4|13
CASSDDSSSPLHF
>TRBV6-6|10
CATEGGGYTF
>TRBV13|15
CASSLLAGGYNEQFF
>TRBV10-3|13
CATKQNPQETQYF
>TRBV5-4|16
CASSHSGGAVYNEQFF
>TRBV10-2|12
CASTGANSPLHF
>TRBV7-2|15
CASSLGTGVSQPQHF
>TRBV9|15
CASSGPDSAYNEQFF
>TRBV5-6|16
CASSLGPIVYQETQYF